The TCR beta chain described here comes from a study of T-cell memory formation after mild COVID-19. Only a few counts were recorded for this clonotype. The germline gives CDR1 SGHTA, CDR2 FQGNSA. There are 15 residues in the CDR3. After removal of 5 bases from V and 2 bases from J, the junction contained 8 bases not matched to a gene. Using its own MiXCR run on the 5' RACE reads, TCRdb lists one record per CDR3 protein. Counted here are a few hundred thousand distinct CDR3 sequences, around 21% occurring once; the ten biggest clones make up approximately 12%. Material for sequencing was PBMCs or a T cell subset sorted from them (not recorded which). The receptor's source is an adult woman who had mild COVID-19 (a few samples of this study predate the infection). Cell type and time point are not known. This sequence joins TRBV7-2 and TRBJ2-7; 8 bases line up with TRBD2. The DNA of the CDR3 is TGTGCCAGCAGCCCACGGGGACTAGGAGCCTACGAGCAGTACTTC. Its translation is CASSPRGLGAYEQYF.